This TCR beta chain was recovered during a study of neurological immune-mediated disorders. Synthesis of cDNA was accomplished via 5'RACE employing 10-nucleotide random UMIs. TCRdb itself ran the 5' RACE reads through MiXCR, one entry per CDR3 protein. The sample consists of more than 95,000 distinct CDR3 sequences, more than 10% of them appearing once. CDR1 is SGHRS and CDR2 is YFSETQ in the germline V gene. There are 16 residues in the CDR3. V shed 2 bases and J shed 1 base, with 14 bases lying between them. Stated time point: longitudinal time-point 3. The chain joins TRBV5-1 to TRBJ2-3, with D tentatively TRBD2 (5 bases). The clonotype originates from a female donor with HTLV-1-associated myelopathy (HAM/TSP). Sequences were obtained from PBMCs. CDR3 protein: CASSFSKVSGTDTQYF. The DNA for the CDR3 is TGCGCCAGCAGCTTCTCGAAAGTTAGCGGCACAGATACGCAGTATTTT. Together with reference TRBV5-1 and TRBJ2-3, the CDR3 gives the full variable domain: KAGVTQTPRYLIKTRGQQVTLSCSPISGHRSVSWYQQTPGQGLQFLFEYFSETQRNKGNFPGRFSGRQFSNSRSEMNVSTLELGDSALYLCASSFSKVSGTDTQYFGPGTRLTVL.